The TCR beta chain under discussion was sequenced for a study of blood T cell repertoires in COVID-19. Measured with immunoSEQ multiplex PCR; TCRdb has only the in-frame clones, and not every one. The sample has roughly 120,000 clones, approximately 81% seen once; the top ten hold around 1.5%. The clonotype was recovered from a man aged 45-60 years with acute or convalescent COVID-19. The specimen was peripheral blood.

The CDR3 coding sequence is TGTGCCAGCAGCCCGAGGTTCGCAGGAAACACCATATATTTT. This sequence encodes CASSPRFAGNTIYF. This chain joins TRBV11-2 and TRBJ1-3; D gene uncertain. Germline V CDR1 and CDR2: SGHAT, FQNNGV. The V end lost 5 bases, the J end lost 4 bases, and 12 bases lay between the germline ends. The CDR3 loop spans 14 amino acids. The variable domain in full, with the rest retrieved from reference TRBV11-2 and TRBJ1-3, is EAGVAQSPRYKIIEKRQSVAFWCNPISGHATLYWYQQILGQGPKLLIQFQNNGVVDDSQLPKDRFSAERLKGVDSTLKIQPAKLEDSAVYLCASSPRFAGNTIYFGEGSWLTVV.